Sequencing of this T cell receptor (beta chain) was carried out in a study of cytomegalovirus exposure and HLA in healthy donors. For the study at large: Both the 120 validation repertoires and the roughly 620 first-cohort repertoires used the same platform, as reported by a later analysis. Study conclusions and caveats: There were a few CMV-associated chains whose specificity for CMV antigens was confirmed in vitro.

The method was immunoSEQ multiplex PCR; TCRdb's version includes in-frame clones alone and lacks a portion of them. The table lists fewer than 55,000 clones, around nine tenths of them singletons. To note about this clone: Its antigen remains unknown.

The sample was PBMCs. The source of this sequence is a man aged 18-30 years in good health and CMV-seronegative.

CDR3 sequence: CASRGGGAFEAFF. Written as DNA, the CDR3 is TGTGCCAGCAGGGGAGGGGGGGCTTTCGAAGCTTTCTTT. The V and J genes are TRBV4-2 and TRBJ1-1, with D perhaps matching TRBD1 (6 bases). Trimming took 6 bases from V and 8 from J, leaving 16 bases between them. CDR3 size: 13 residues. The germline CDR1 and CDR2 sequences are LGHNA and YNFKEQ.